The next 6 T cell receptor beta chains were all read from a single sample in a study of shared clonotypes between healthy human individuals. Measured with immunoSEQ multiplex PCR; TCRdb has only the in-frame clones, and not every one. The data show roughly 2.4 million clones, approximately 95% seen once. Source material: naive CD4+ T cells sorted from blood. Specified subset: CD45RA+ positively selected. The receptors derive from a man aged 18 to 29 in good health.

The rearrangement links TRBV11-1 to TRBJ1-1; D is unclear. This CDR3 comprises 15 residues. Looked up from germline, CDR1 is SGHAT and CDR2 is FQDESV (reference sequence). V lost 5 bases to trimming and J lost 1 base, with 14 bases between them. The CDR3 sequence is CASSSPGFGNTEAFF. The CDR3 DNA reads TGTGCCAGCAGCAGCCCTGGGTTTGGGAACACTGAAGCTTTCTTT.

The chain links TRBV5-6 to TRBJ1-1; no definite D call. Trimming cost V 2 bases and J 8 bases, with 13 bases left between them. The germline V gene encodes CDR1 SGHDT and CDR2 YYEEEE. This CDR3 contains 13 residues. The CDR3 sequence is CASSFILGAEAFF. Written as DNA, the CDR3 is TGTGCCAGCAGCTTTATTCTCGGAGCGGAAGCTTTCTTT.

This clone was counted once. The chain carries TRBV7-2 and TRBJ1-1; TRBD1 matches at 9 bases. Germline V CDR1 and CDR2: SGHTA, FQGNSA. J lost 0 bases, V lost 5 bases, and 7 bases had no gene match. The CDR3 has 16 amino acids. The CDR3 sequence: CASSTWDRALNTEAFF. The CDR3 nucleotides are TGTGCCAGCAGCACATGGGACAGGGCTTTGAACACTGAAGCTTTCTTT. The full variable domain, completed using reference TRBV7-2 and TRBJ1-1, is GAGVSQSPSNKVTEKGKDVELRCDPISGHTALYWYRQSLGQGLEFLIYFQGNSAPDKSGLPSDRFSAERTGGSVSTLTIQRTQQEDSAVYLCASSTWDRALNTEAFFGQGTRLTVV.

DNA for the CDR3: TGTGCCAGCAGAAGCAATGGACTAGCAGGGGAGACCCAGTACTTC. Protein product: CASRSNGLAGETQYF. This rearrangement joins TRBV2 to TRBJ2-5; 8 bases are a match to TRBD2. Germline CDR1 and CDR2: SNHLY and FYNNEI. The CDR3 loop spans 15 amino acids. The trim removed 6 bases at V and 5 bases at J, leaving 11 bases unmatched.

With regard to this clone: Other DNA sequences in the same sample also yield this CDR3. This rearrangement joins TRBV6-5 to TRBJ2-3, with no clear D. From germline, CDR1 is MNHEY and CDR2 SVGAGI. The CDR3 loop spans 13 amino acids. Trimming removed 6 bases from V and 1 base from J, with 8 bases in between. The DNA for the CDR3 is TGTGCCAGCAGAACTCCGGGCACAGATACGCAGTATTTT. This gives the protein CASRTPGTDTQYF.

In nucleotides, the CDR3 is TGTGCCAGCAGCTTAAGTCCCCCGAGGCCCTTCTACGAGCAGTACTTC. Its protein product is CASSLSPPRPFYEQYF. This chain connects TRBV7-2 to TRBJ2-7; D remains unclear. This CDR3 region has 16 residues. The germline V gene encodes CDR1 SGHTA and CDR2 FQGNSA. The V gene lost 2 bases and the J gene lost 3 bases, with 17 bases spanning the gap.